These 24 T cell receptor beta chains originate from one sample sequenced in a study of regulatory T cells in long-lasting Graves disease. Time point here: persistent/refractory GD, antithyroid drugs over 5 years with positive TRAb. The TCR library was made from RNA that had been extracted from PBMCs in TRIzol. Building of the TCR beta libraries involved iRepertoire HTBI primers and Arm-PCR of CDR3 regions. TCRdb reanalysed the multiplex PCR reads using MiXCR and keeps one entry per CDR3 protein. This repertoire shows 400,000 to 450,000 distinct CDR3 sequences, about 25% found once; its top ten account for around 24%. The sample was peripheral blood mononuclear cells (PBMCs), taken when the disease was refractory, from a patient treated with antithyroid drugs. The receptors stem from a female donor with Graves disease.

The chain's CDR3 is CASSLATMNYGYTF. The CDR3, as DNA: TGCGCCAGCAGCTTGGCCACGATGAACTATGGCTACACCTTC. The chain has TRBV5-1 and TRBJ1-2; D is undetermined. This CDR3 region has 14 residues. Trimming shortened V by 0 bases and J by 2 bases, and 8 bases separated the two germline ends. Per the germline V gene, CDR1 is SGHRS and CDR2 is YFSETQ.

There are a few counts of this clonotype. The chain joins TRBV20-1 to TRBJ2-2; D might be TRBD2 (5 bases). V lost 3 bases, J lost 7 bases, and 15 bases lay in between. The germline CDR1 and CDR2 sequences are DFQATT and SNEGSKA (reference sequence). This CDR3 comprises 14 residues. Here the CDR3 reads CSARRSGKDGELFF. DNA for the CDR3: TGCAGTGCTAGGAGATCGGGGAAGGACGGGGAGCTGTTTTTT.

CDR3 sequence reads: CAKDHEQYF. CDR3 sequence (DNA): TGCGCCAAGGACCACGAGCAGTACTTC. V gene TRBV5-1 combines with J gene TRBJ2-7; D is unclear. The length of the CDR3 is 9 residues. V lost 9 bases, J lost 5 bases, and 6 bases lay in between. Germline lookup yields CDR1 SGHRS and CDR2 YFSETQ.

The chain combines TRBV2 with TRBJ2-2; a weak D match, TRBD1 (6 bases). V shed 8 bases and J shed 4 bases, with 14 bases lying between them. Germline V gives CDR1 SNHLY, CDR2 FYNNEI. The CDR3 length is 14 residues. CDR3 region: CASAILRGTGELFF. The CDR3, as DNA: TGTGCCAGCGCGATTCTCAGGGGCACCGGGGAGCTGTTTTTT.

Concerning this clonotype: Germline is not matched at one junction end, which may reflect a read error. CDR3 region: CASSAGRMNTGAFF. Here the CDR3 DNA reads TGTGCCAGCAGCGCAGGAAGGATGAACACTGGAGCTTTCTTT. The chain couples TRBV5-6 to TRBJ1-1, with D unresolved. CDR3 size: 14 residues. Germline CDR1 reads SGHDT; CDR2 reads YYEEEE.

J is TRBJ2-2 and V is TRBV29-1, with 13 bases lining up with TRBD2. Trimming took 4 bases from V and 4 from J; bases not matched to a gene: 9. CDR1 is SQVTM, CDR2 ANQGSEA, per germline. The CDR3 runs to 17 residues. CDR3 DNA: TGCAGCGTTGCCAGGACTAGCGGGAGCTGGGGCACCGGGGAGCTGTTTTTT. Translation gives CSVARTSGSWGTGELFF.

This clonotype has only a few counts. V is TRBV30 and J is TRBJ1-1; unclear D gene. The CDR3 loop spans 14 amino acids. CDR1 is GTSNPN and CDR2 is SVGIG in the germline V gene (reference sequence). The V gene lost 2 bases and the J gene lost 0 bases, with 10 bases spanning the gap. Here the CDR3 reads CAWSSWSLNTEAFF. The CDR3 coding sequence is TGTGCCTGGAGTTCTTGGTCGTTGAACACTGAAGCTTTCTTT.

This clonotype was detected a few times. The chain combines TRBV29-1 with TRBJ2-1, with 9 bases matching TRBD1. The ends lost 6 bases at V and 6 bases at J; junction bases unmatched: 9. The CDR3 extends over 14 amino acids. Germline CDR1 SQVTM, CDR2 ANQGSEA. The CDR3 coding sequence is TGCAGCGTGGGGGGGACAGGGTCCCCCAATGAGCAGTTCTTC. Translation gives CSVGGTGSPNEQFF.

This clonotype was seen more than once but under ten times. The rearrangement joins TRBV5-1 to TRBJ2-7; tentative D call: TRBD1 (6 bases). V was cut by 3 bases and J by 3 bases, with 13 bases left in between. Germline V gives CDR1 SGHRS, CDR2 YFSETQ. This CDR3 has 14 residues. The DNA of the CDR3 is TGCGCCAGCAGCTGGGACAACCGGGACTACGAGCAGTACTTC. Protein product: CASSWDNRDYEQYF. Combining the CDR3 with reference TRBV5-1 and TRBJ2-7 gives the whole variable domain KAGVTQTPRYLIKTRGQQVTLSCSPISGHRSVSWYQQTPGQGLQFLFEYFSETQRNKGNFPGRFSGRQFSNSRSEMNVSTLELGDSALYLCASSWDNRDYEQYFGPGTRLTVT.

There are many counts of this clonotype. The rearrangement links TRBV28 to TRBJ1-5; D gene ambiguous. Germline CDR1 is MDHEN and CDR2 is SYDVKM. Trimming took off 3 bases at V and 4 bases at J, with 13 bases between the two ends. The CDR3 is made up of 15 amino acids. The CDR3 coding sequence is TGTGCCAGCAGTTTGGGAGGGTCTCAGAATCAGCCCCAGCATTTT. It is translated as CASSLGGSQNQPQHF.

The V gene is TRBV20-1, the J gene TRBJ2-5; D gene ambiguous. CDR1 and CDR2 (germline): DFQATT, SNEGSKA (reference sequence). Trimming removed 1 base at V and 7 bases at J, with 19 bases between. The CDR3 sequence is 15 residues long. DNA for the CDR3: TGCAGTGCTAGAGGGTCGGTGCCACTGGGTGGGACCCAGTACTTC. It yields the protein CSARGSVPLGGTQYF.

To note about this clonotype: Just one base apart from a much larger clone, this may be a read error. The rearrangement joins TRBV9 to TRBJ1-1; 8 nucleotides align to TRBD1. This CDR3 spans 14 amino acids. The germline V gene has CDR1 SGDLS and CDR2 YYNGEE. J was trimmed by 1 base and V by 4 bases; bases with no gene match: 3. The CDR3 DNA is TGTGCCAGCAGCTCGACAGGGGCGAACACTGAAGCTTTCTTT. Protein product: CASSSTGANTEAFF.

This clonotype showed up many times. This chain uses TRBV3-1 with TRBJ1-1; no clear D gene. Trimming stripped 0 bases from V and 2 bases from J, with 7 bases between. CDR1 is LGHDT, CDR2 YNNKEL, per germline (reference sequence). This CDR3 contains 14 residues. The CDR3 protein is CASSQDRSNTEAFF. For the CDR3, the DNA is TGTGCCAGCAGCCAAGATAGAAGTAACACTGAAGCTTTCTTT.

The rearrangement uses TRBV6-2 or TRBV6-3 and TRBJ2-5; no clear D gene. This CDR3 spans 14 amino acids. The germline V gene has CDR1 MNHEY and CDR2 SVGEGT. V was trimmed by 4 bases and J by 1 base, leaving 10 bases between them. The CDR3, as DNA: TGTGCCAGCAGTTCTCTAGGTCCCCAAGAGACCCAGTACTTC. The encoded protein is CASSSLGPQETQYF.

This clonotype has ten or more counts. The chain has TRBV28 and TRBJ2-2, with 8 nucleotides matching TRBD1. The germline gives CDR1 MDHEN, CDR2 SYDVKM. CDR3 length: 13 amino acids. V dropped 10 bases and J dropped 1; count of bases not matched to a gene: 2. CDR3 sequence reads: CAIQGGNTGELFF. The CDR3 DNA reads TGTGCCATACAGGGGGGGAACACCGGGGAGCTGTTTTTT.

J is TRBJ1-1 and V is TRBV2, with D possibly being TRBD1 (6 bases). CDR3 length: 14 amino acids. Trimming cost V 1 base and J 3 bases, with 9 bases left between them. Germline-derived CDR1 and CDR2 are SNHLY and FYNNEI. The CDR3 DNA sequence: TGTGCCAGCAGTGAAGGGCAGGGGTACACTGAAGCTTTCTTT. This encodes CASSEGQGYTEAFF.

V gene TRBV5-1 combines with J gene TRBJ1-1; D possibly corresponds to TRBD1 (6 bases). CDR1 and CDR2 from the germline V gene are SGHRS and YFSETQ. The ends were cut back, 3 bases at V and 5 bases at J, with 11 bases in the middle. This CDR3 is 13 amino acids long. CDR3 DNA: TGCGCCAGCAGCTGGACAGAAGCTACTGAAGCTTTCTTT. Translating gives CASSWTEATEAFF.

The V gene is TRBV19, the J gene TRBJ1-1; D ambiguous. CDR1 LNHDA and CDR2 SQIVND come from the germline V gene (reference sequence). This CDR3 is built from 12 residues. Deletions cut 8 bases from V and 0 bases from J, with 7 bases between. CDR3 sequence: CASAKMNTEAFF. CDR3 sequence (DNA): TGTGCCAGTGCAAAAATGAACACTGAAGCTTTCTTT. Using reference TRBV19 and TRBJ1-1 for the parts outside the CDR3, the full variable domain is DGGITQSPKYLFRKEGQNVTLSCEQNLNHDAMYWYRQDPGQGLRLIYYSQIVNDFQKGDIAEGYSVSREKKESFPLTVTSAQKNPTAFYLCASAKMNTEAFFGQGTRLTVV.

CDR3 region: CSASSGRTQHF. The CDR3 DNA reads TGCAGTGCTAGTTCTGGGAGGACCCAGCATTTT. V and J are TRBV20-1 and TRBJ1-5; D remains unclear. Per the germline V gene, CDR1 is DFQATT and CDR2 is SNEGSKA (reference sequence). V dropped 3 bases and J dropped 11 bases, with 11 bases sitting between them. This CDR3 is built from 11 residues.

The J gene is TRBJ2-6, the V gene TRBV6-2 or TRBV6-3, with 7 bases lining up with TRBD1. J lost 3 bases, V lost 5 bases, and 4 bases had no gene match. CDR3 length: 15 residues. Germline V CDR1 and CDR2: MNHEY, SVGEGT. The CDR3 reads CASSERGLGANVLTF. For the CDR3, the DNA is TGTGCCAGCAGTGAAAGGGGGCTTGGGGCCAACGTCCTGACTTTC.

The genes are TRBV14 and TRBJ1-4; D remains ambiguous. V lost 3 bases to trimming and J lost 4 bases, with 12 bases between them. The CDR3 is 15 amino acids. Looked up from germline, CDR1 is SGHDN and CDR2 is FVKESK. The CDR3 reads CASSHPGGFNEKLFF. The CDR3 DNA follows: TGTGCCAGCAGCCATCCCGGCGGCTTTAATGAAAAACTGTTTTTT.

The rearrangement links TRBV11-2 to TRBJ2-6; D assignment may be TRBD1 or TRBD2 (5 bases each). The CDR3 runs 18 residues. With 2 bases removed from V and 0 bases from J, the gap between germline ends came to 14 bases. Germline CDR1 and CDR2: SGHAT and FQNNGV. The CDR3 here is CASSLFGTGSSGANVLTF. Written as DNA, the CDR3 is TGTGCCAGCAGCTTATTCGGGACGGGGAGCTCTGGGGCCAACGTCCTGACTTTC.

This clonotype was seen only a few times. This chain joins TRBV5-1 and TRBJ2-1; 8 bases map to TRBD1. The CDR3 is made up of 18 amino acids. Trimming took 0 bases from V and 4 from J; bases not matched to a gene: 12. Germline V CDR1 and CDR2: SGHRS, YFSETQ. CDR3 bases: TGCGCCAGCAGCTTGGGCGTGGCAGGGGGCAATGGGTACAATGAGCAGTTCTTC. Protein: CASSLGVAGGNGYNEQFF.

The rearrangement uses TRBV19 and TRBJ2-7; TRBD2 matches at 8 bases. After removal of 4 bases from V and 4 bases from J, the junction contained 6 bases not matched to a gene. The CDR3 has 14 amino acids. The germline gives CDR1 LNHDA, CDR2 SQIVND (reference sequence). CDR3 in DNA: TGTGCCAGTAGTACTCAAGCGGGAGTTTACGAGCAGTACTTC. It codes for CASSTQAGVYEQYF.